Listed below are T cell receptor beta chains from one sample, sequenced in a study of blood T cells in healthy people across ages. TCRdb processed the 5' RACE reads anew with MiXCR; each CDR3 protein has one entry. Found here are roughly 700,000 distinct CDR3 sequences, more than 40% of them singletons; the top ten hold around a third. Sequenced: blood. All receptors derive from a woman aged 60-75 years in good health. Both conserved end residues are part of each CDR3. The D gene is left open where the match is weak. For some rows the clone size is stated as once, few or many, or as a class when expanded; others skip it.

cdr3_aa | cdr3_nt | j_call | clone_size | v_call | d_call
CATITLGLNNEQFF | TGTGCCACCATCACCCTGGGACTAAACAATGAGCAGTTCTTC | TRBJ2-1 | NA | TRBV13 | TRBD2
CASSQETGEHLNEQFF | TGTGCCAGCAGCCAAGAGACAGGGGAGCATCTCAATGAGCAGTTCTTC | TRBJ2-1 | NA | TRBV4-2 | TRBD1
CASIPREAGGPVNEQFF | TGTGCCAGCATCCCCAGGGAAGCGGGAGGGCCGGTGAATGAGCAGTTCTTC | TRBJ2-1 | few | TRBV9 | TRBD2
CASMVLSGGNYGYTF | TGTGCCAGCATGGTTCTTTCCGGGGGGAACTATGGCTACACCTTC | TRBJ1-2 | NA | TRBV28 | NA
CASSIQGSVYGYTF | TGTGCCAGCAGTATTCAGGGATCGGTCTATGGCTACACCTTC | TRBJ1-2 | few | TRBV28 | NA
CASTRDSGSGRYF | TGTGCCAGCACCCGGGACAGCGGGAGTGGGCGGTACTTC | TRBJ2-4 | NA | TRBV12-3/TRBV12-4 | NA
CASSYRGDSRSDEQYF | TGTGCCAGCAGTTACCGGGGGGACAGTAGATCGGACGAGCAGTACTTC | TRBJ2-7 | NA | TRBV6-5 | NA
CASSLGNIAGGGYNEQFF | TGTGCCAGCAGCTTAGGAAATATAGCGGGAGGGGGTTACAATGAGCAGTTCTTC | TRBJ2-1 | NA | TRBV7-2 | TRBD2
CASATTRTGRGHEQFF | TGCGCCAGCGCTACCACACGCACAGGGAGGGGACATGAGCAGTTCTTC | TRBJ2-1 | NA | TRBV4-3 | NA
CASSPRKGQGTGGNEQFF | TGTGCCAGCTCACCACGGAAAGGACAAGGGACCGGCGGGAATGAGCAGTTCTTC | TRBJ2-1 | NA | TRBV18 | NA
CASSPPDRANEKLFF | TGTGCCAGCAGTCCCCCGGACAGGGCTAATGAAAAACTGTTTTTT | TRBJ1-4 | many | TRBV27 | TRBD1
CASSLGGGRAERGYTF | TGTGCCAGCAGCCTCGGGGGGGGTAGGGCGGAGAGAGGCTACACCTTC | TRBJ1-2 | NA | TRBV7-3 | NA
CASSFRQGAVHYGYTF | TGTGCCAGCAGCTTCAGACAGGGGGCTGTTCACTATGGCTACACCTTC | TRBJ1-2 | NA | TRBV3-1 | TRBD1
CASSTGTVNTEAFF | TGTGCCAGCAGCACAGGTACAGTGAACACTGAAGCTTTCTTT | TRBJ1-1 | NA | TRBV7-9 | NA
CASSITGPADTQYF | TGTGCCAGTAGTATTACCGGACCAGCAGATACGCAGTATTTT | TRBJ2-3 | NA | TRBV19 | NA
CSGFGVVDHDEQFF | TGCAGCGGGTTCGGGGTGGTGGACCACGATGAGCAGTTCTTC | TRBJ2-1 | NA | TRBV29-1 | NA
CSVVHTTYEQYF | TGCAGCGTTGTTCACACCACCTACGAGCAGTACTTC | TRBJ2-7 | few | TRBV29-1 | NA
CASSPGQAWNEKLFF | TGTGCCAGCAGCCCGGGACAAGCCTGGAATGAAAAACTGTTTTTT | TRBJ1-4 | NA | TRBV7-9 | NA
CASSGLERQFF | TGTGCCAGCAGTGGACTAGAACGGCAGTTCTTC | TRBJ2-1 | NA | TRBV6-2/TRBV6-3 | TRBD2
CASAPSGGSGYTF | TGTGCCAGCGCACCATCGGGGGGATCTGGCTACACCTTC | TRBJ1-2 | NA | TRBV18 | NA
CASSNRGLHKSYGYTF | TGTGCCAGCAGTAACAGGGGGCTCCACAAGTCCTATGGCTACACCTTC | TRBJ1-2 | NA | TRBV9 | TRBD1
CSAVQGAPYEQYF | TGCAGTGCCGTACAGGGGGCCCCCTACGAGCAGTACTTC | TRBJ2-7 | few | TRBV20-1 | TRBD1
CASSHPGVSSGQYF | TGTGCCAGCAGCCACCCGGGAGTTTCCTCCGGGCAGTACTTC | TRBJ2-5 | few | TRBV6-2/TRBV6-3 | NA
CAISKGLHNEQFF | TGTGCCATCAGCAAGGGACTTCACAATGAGCAGTTCTTC | TRBJ2-1 | NA | TRBV10-3 | NA
CASSWEGRGGYTF | TGCGCCAGCAGCTGGGAAGGGCGGGGCGGCTACACCTTC | TRBJ1-2 | NA | TRBV5-1 | NA